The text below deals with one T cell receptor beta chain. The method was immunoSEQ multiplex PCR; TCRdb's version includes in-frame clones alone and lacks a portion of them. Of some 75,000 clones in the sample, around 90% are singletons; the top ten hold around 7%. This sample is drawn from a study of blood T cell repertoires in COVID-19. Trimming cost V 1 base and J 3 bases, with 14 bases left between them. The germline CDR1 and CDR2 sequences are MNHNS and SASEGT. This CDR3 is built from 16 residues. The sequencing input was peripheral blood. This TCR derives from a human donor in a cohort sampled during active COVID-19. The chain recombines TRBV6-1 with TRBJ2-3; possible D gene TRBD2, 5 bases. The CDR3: CASSEEVGELTDTQYF. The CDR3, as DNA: TGTGCCAGCAGTGAAGAGGTGGGAGAGTTAACAGATACGCAGTATTTT.